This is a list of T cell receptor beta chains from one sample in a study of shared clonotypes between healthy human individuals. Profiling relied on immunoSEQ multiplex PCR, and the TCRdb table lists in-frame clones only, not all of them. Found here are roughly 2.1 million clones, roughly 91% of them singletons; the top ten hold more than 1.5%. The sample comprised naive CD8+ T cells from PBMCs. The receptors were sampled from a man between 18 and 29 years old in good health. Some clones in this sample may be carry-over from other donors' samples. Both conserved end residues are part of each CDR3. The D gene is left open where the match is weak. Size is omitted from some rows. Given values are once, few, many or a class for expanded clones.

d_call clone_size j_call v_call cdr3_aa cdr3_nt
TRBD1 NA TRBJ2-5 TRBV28 CASAKGQGGTQYF TGTGCCAGCGCTAAGGGACAGGGAGGGACCCAGTACTTC
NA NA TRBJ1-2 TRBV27 CASSVGDGLPGYTF TGTGCCAGCAGTGTAGGGGACGGACTGCCGGGCTACACCTTC
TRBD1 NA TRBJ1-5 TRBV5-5 CASSGGWSNQPQHF TGTGCCAGCTCAGGGGGTTGGAGCAATCAGCCCCAGCATTTT
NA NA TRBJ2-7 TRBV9 CASSVEHTGVPGEQYF TGTGCCAGCAGCGTAGAACACACCGGTGTCCCTGGAGAGCAGTACTTC
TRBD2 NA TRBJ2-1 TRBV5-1 CASSEGLAGNNEQFF TGCGCCAGCAGCGAGGGACTAGCGGGGAACAATGAGCAGTTCTTC
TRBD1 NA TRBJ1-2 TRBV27 CASRNQGVRDGYTF TGTGCCAGCAGAAACCAGGGGGTTAGGGATGGCTACACCTTC
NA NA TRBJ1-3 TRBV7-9 CASSLASSGNTIYF TGTGCCAGCAGCTTAGCGTCCTCTGGAAACACCATATATTTT
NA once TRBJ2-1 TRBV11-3 CASSSAPANEQFF TGTGCCAGCAGCTCGGCCCCAGCCAATGAGCAGTTCTTC
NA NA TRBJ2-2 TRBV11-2 CASSLAESIGELFF TGTGCCAGCAGCTTAGCTGAGAGCATCGGGGAGCTGTTTTTT
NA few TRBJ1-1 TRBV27 CASSLGRGTEAFF TGTGCCAGCAGTTTAGGTAGGGGCACTGAAGCTTTCTTT
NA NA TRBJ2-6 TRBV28 CASSLWVESGANVLTF TGTGCCAGCAGTTTATGGGTGGAATCGGGCGCCAACGTCCTGACTTTC